A single T cell receptor beta chain is shown here with its context. As yet, its antigen is unknown. The sample comes from a study of chemoradiotherapy in HPV16-positive cancers. Study as a whole: A couple of HPV16-positive patients' cells yielded candidate HPV-specific clones and common motifs. Whole-study findings and limits: During treatment, candidate HPV-specific clones and E7-related motifs expanded in tumor. Only two HPV16-positive patients supplied the functional HPV-specificity definition.

Over chemoradiotherapy, repertoires were sampled more than once. TCRdb's table, derived via immunoSEQ multiplex PCR, lists solely in-frame clones and lacks some. The data hold around 15,000 clones, with roughly 88% observed a single time. The source of this sequence is a human donor with HPV-associated anogenital cancer. The input for sequencing was blood, taken from a patient who underwent chemoradiotherapy.

The DNA for the CDR3 is TGTGCCAGCAGGCCTCGGTTGGCGGTGGGGGAAAAACTGTTTTTT. Translated, it gives CASRPRLAVGEKLFF. The V and J genes are TRBV6-1 and TRBJ1-4, with D unclear. Germline V gene sequence: CDR1 MNHNS, CDR2 SASEGT. The CDR3 is 15 amino acids. The V gene lost 6 bases and the J gene lost 8 bases, with 19 bases spanning the gap.